Sequencing of this T cell receptor (beta chain) was carried out in a study of T cell responses to AZD1222 COVID-19 vaccine. Produced via immunoSEQ multiplex PCR; TCRdb's table is partial and in-frame only. The table records more than 110,000 clones, about 90% of them present only once. The CDR3 extends over 16 amino acids. Germline V gives CDR1 SGHAT, CDR2 FQNNGV. Trimming took 5 bases from V and 2 from J, leaving 16 bases between them. Material: peripheral blood, obtained on day 0 of AZD1222 vaccination. This TCR came from an adult in good health. J is TRBJ2-1 and V is TRBV11-2; D possibly corresponds to TRBD2 (7 bases). The DNA for the CDR3 is TGTGCCAGCAGCCCCATGGGGGCGGGAGCCTACAATGAGCAGTTCTTC. This encodes CASSPMGAGAYNEQFF.